These T cell receptor beta chains were read from a single sample in a study of OX40 agonist ivuxolimab in advanced cancers. Method: immunoSEQ multiplex PCR; TCRdb's copy keeps in-frame clones and lacks some. Among over 50,000 clones listed, 80% to 95% were seen once. The sample was CD4+ or CD8+ T cells sorted from blood, taken in a trial of the OX40 agonist ivuxolimab. The receptors shown here come from an adult with an advanced solid tumor such as melanoma, head and neck, liver or kidney cancer. Both conserved end residues are part of each CDR3. A D gene is named only where the DNA matches it firmly. Not all rows give a size; the values are once, few, many and, for expanded clones, a class.

V gene	clone size	D gene	J gene	CDR3 DNA	CDR3 protein
TRBV4-1	.	.	TRBJ1-1	TGCGCCAGCAGCCAAGAGGGGACCTCGAACACTGAAGCTTTCTTT	CASSQEGTSNTEAFF
TRBV7-9	few	.	TRBJ1-2	TGTGCCAGCAGCTTAAGCAACCCGGGACGAAACTATGGCTACACCTTC	CASSLSNPGRNYGYTF
TRBV9	.	.	TRBJ2-2	TGTGCCAGCAGCGTACCCGGTAGGGGCGGTGACACCGGGGAGCTGTTTTTT	CASSVPGRGGDTGELFF
TRBV7-2	.	.	TRBJ1-1	TGTGCCAGCACTCTAAGCGGTCGGGGGGGCACTGAAGCTTTCTTT	CASTLSGRGGTEAFF
TRBV10-3	.	TRBD1	TRBJ2-2	TGTGCCATCACGGACAGGGGGATAGACTCCACCGGGGAGCTGTTTTTT	CAITDRGIDSTGELFF
TRBV4-1	.	.	TRBJ1-1	TGCGCCAGCAGCCAAGACCCGGCCAGTAGAGCTTTCTTT	CASSQDPASRAFF
TRBV4-1	.	.	TRBJ2-7	TGCGCCAGCAGCCGGTCGCCCGTGGGGGACGAGCAGTACTTC	CASSRSPVGDEQYF
TRBV6-5	.	.	TRBJ2-5	TGTGCCAGCAGCCCCTGGTTTGCGTCCCAAGAGACCCAGTACTTC	CASSPWFASQETQYF
TRBV10-1	.	.	TRBJ2-3	TGCGCCAGCAGTGGACCGGACCGAGACACAGATACGCAGTATTTT	CASSGPDRDTDTQYF
TRBV5-6	.	TRBD1	TRBJ1-5	TGTGCCAGCAGCTACGGACAGGGTAGTCAGCCCCAGCATTTT	CASSYGQGSQPQHF
TRBV6-4	.	.	TRBJ2-1	TGTGCCAGCAGTGACAGGGAGAGCTCCTACAATGAGCAGTTCTTC	CASSDRESSYNEQFF
TRBV4-1	once	.	TRBJ2-7	TGCGCCAGCAGCCCCGCGACGGGATCCTACGAGCAGTACTTC	CASSPATGSYEQYF
TRBV6-5	.	.	TRBJ2-3	TGTGCCAGCAGTTACTATGGTGGGGCTAGCACAGATACGCAGTATTTT	CASSYYGGASTDTQYF
TRBV6-5	.	.	TRBJ1-5	TGTGCCAGCAGTTACAGGGGCCCCAATCAGCCCCAGCATTTT	CASSYRGPNQPQHF
TRBV5-6	.	.	TRBJ1-1	TGTGCCAGCAGCTTTAGGGGCTCTGAAGCTTTCTTT	CASSFRGSEAFF
TRBV6-5	.	.	TRBJ2-1	TGTGCCAGCAGTTACGGCAGCTCCTACAATGAGCAGTTCTTC	CASSYGSSYNEQFF
TRBV18	.	.	TRBJ2-7	TGTGCCAGCTCACCACCTCAGGGAATTACCTACGAGCAGTACTTC	CASSPPQGITYEQYF
TRBV7-3	.	.	TRBJ2-3	TGTGCCAGCAGCTTAATTGGGGATACGCAGTATTTT	CASSLIGDTQYF